The 32 T cell receptor beta chains listed next were all sequenced from one sample in a study of blood T cell repertoires in COVID-19. This table comes from immunoSEQ multiplex PCR, and its TCRdb copy is limited to in-frame clones, with some not included. The data contain about 58,000 clones, 78% of them seen just once; the ten biggest clones take up approximately 4.9%. The material sequenced was peripheral blood. These receptors came from a human donor in a cohort sampled during active COVID-19.

The J gene is TRBJ1-1, the V gene TRBV25-1, with D possibly TRBD1 on 5 matching bases. The V and J ends lost 4 bases and 5 bases respectively, with 14 bases between them. The CDR3 is 14 amino acids. Germline V gene data show CDR1 as MGHDK and CDR2 as SYGVNS. CDR3 sequence reads: CASSAYSGGTEAFF. The DNA for the CDR3 is TGTGCCAGCAGTGCCTACAGCGGGGGTACTGAAGCTTTCTTT.

The chain carries TRBV5-1 and TRBJ1-1; D remains ambiguous. There are 13 residues in the CDR3. Germline-derived CDR1 and CDR2 are SGHRS and YFSETQ. The ends were cut back, 4 bases at V and 0 bases at J, with 7 bases in the middle. Written as DNA, the CDR3 is TGCGCCAGCAGCCTTGCGGTGAACACTGAAGCTTTCTTT. This encodes CASSLAVNTEAFF.

This clone was found once. CDR3 sequence: CASSFLTGAGNTIYF. The CDR3 bases are TGTGCCAGCAGCTTTTTGACAGGGGCTGGAAACACCATATATTTT. V gene TRBV5-6 combines with J gene TRBJ1-3; 8 bases map to TRBD1. The germline CDR1 and CDR2 sequences are SGHDT and YYEEEE. The trim removed 2 bases at V and 2 bases at J, leaving 3 bases unmatched. CDR3 length equals 15 residues.

The chain couples TRBV9 to TRBJ2-7, with D perhaps matching TRBD1 (5 bases). The CDR3 runs 13 residues. The V gene lost 0 bases and the J gene lost 3 bases, with 7 bases spanning the gap. CDR1 is SGDLS and CDR2 is YYNGEE in the germline V gene. CDR3 loop: CASSVGQHYEQYF. CDR3 DNA: TGTGCCAGCAGCGTAGGACAGCACTACGAGCAGTACTTC.

This clone was observed a single time. The rearrangement uses TRBV10-3 and TRBJ2-7, with 8 bases matching TRBD1. The CDR3 contains 15 residues. Germline trimming cut 3 bases from V and 0 bases from J; bases unmatched to any gene: 4. The germline gives CDR1 ENHRY, CDR2 SYGVKD. The CDR3 DNA sequence: TGTGCCATCAGTGAACAGGGGGGACTCTCCTACGAGCAGTACTTC. Protein: CAISEQGGLSYEQYF.

The rearrangement joins TRBV7-9 to TRBJ2-7; D is ambiguous. This CDR3 comprises 12 residues. Germline V lookup: CDR1 SEHNR, CDR2 FQNEAQ (reference sequence). The ends were cut back, 4 bases at V and 4 bases at J, with 8 bases in the middle. Written as DNA, the CDR3 is TGTGCCAGCAGCTCCTCTCCTTACGAGCAGTACTTC. This sequence encodes CASSSSPYEQYF.

The chain's CDR3 is CASSISGASYEQYF. In nucleotides, the CDR3 is TGTGCCAGTAGTATCAGCGGGGCGTCCTACGAGCAGTACTTC. The chain joins TRBV19 to TRBJ2-7; 7 bases are a match to TRBD2. This CDR3 comprises 14 residues. Germline V gives CDR1 LNHDA, CDR2 SQIVND (reference sequence). The ends lost 3 bases at V and 1 base at J; junction bases unmatched: 3.

The DNA for the CDR3 is TGCACCAGCAGCCATAGCCGGGACAGAGTCTATGGCTACACCTTC. The encoded protein is CTSSHSRDRVYGYTF. The chain carries TRBV1 and TRBJ1-2; the D segment call TRBD1 is taken from the table without a DNA check. TRBV1 is a listed pseudogene. This CDR3 has 15 residues.

The chain recombines TRBV6-5 with TRBJ1-4, with 7 bases lining up with TRBD1. CDR1 MNHEY and CDR2 SVGAGI come from the germline V gene. The CDR3 extends over 15 amino acids. Losses at the gene ends were 3 bases for V and 8 bases for J; bases not matched to a gene: 9. The CDR3 DNA reads as TGTGCCAGCAGTTATGGGAGACAGGGACGAGAAAAACTGTTTTTT. It codes for CASSYGRQGREKLFF.

The chain recombines TRBV2 with TRBJ2-5; TRBD2 matches 8 bases. The CDR3 totals 14 residues. Germline V gives CDR1 SNHLY, CDR2 FYNNEI. Unmatched junction bases numbered 10, after V lost 6 bases and J lost 7 bases. CDR3 loop: CASRRRGAKRTQYF. CDR3 coding DNA: TGTGCCAGCAGGAGGCGGGGGGCGAAGAGGACCCAGTACTTC. Drawing the rest from reference TRBV2 and TRBJ2-5, the complete variable domain is EPEVTQTPSHQVTQMGQEVILRCVPISNHLYFYWYRQILGQKVEFLVSFYNNEISEKSEIFDDQFSVERPDGSNFTLKIRSTKLEDSAMYFCASRRRGAKRTQYFGPGTRLLVL.

CDR3: CATSDLKADRETQYF. Written as DNA, the CDR3 is TGTGCCACCAGTGATTTGAAAGCGGACCGTGAGACCCAGTACTTC. The rearrangement joins TRBV24-1 to TRBJ2-5; tentatively, D is TRBD2 (5 bases). With 0 bases removed from V and 5 bases from J, the gap between germline ends came to 12 bases. Germline CDR1 and CDR2: KGHDR and SFDVKD. This CDR3 is 15 amino acids long.

CDR3 DNA sequence: TGTGCCAGCAGCTTAGCGGGGGCCCCGCAGGGTCTTGGCTACACCTTC. It encodes CASSLAGAPQGLGYTF. The V and J genes are TRBV7-2 and TRBJ1-2; TRBD1 is a possible D gene (6 bases). The CDR3 loop spans 16 amino acids. The germline V gene has CDR1 SGHTA and CDR2 FQGNSA. The ends were cut back, 0 bases at V and 7 bases at J, with 18 bases in the middle.

The J gene is TRBJ2-7, the V gene TRBV10-2; D is possibly TRBD2 (5 bases). The CDR3 totals 14 residues. The V and J ends lost 3 bases and 0 bases respectively, with 9 bases between them. Germline V gene lookup returns CDR1 WSHSY and CDR2 SAAADI. The CDR3 region is CASSESTSSYEQYF. The CDR3 coding sequence is TGCGCCAGCAGTGAATCTACTAGCTCCTACGAGCAGTACTTC.

At least ten counts were recorded for this clone. The chain is built from TRBV2 and TRBJ2-3; tentative D call: TRBD2 (5 bases). The CDR3 covers 14 residues. V dropped 5 bases and J dropped 2 bases, with 11 bases sitting between them. CDR1 is SNHLY and CDR2 is FYNNEI in the germline V gene. The CDR3 spells CASSKGLVTDTQYF. CDR3 nucleotides: TGTGCCAGCAGTAAAGGACTCGTCACAGATACGCAGTATTTT.

This clone was counted once. The chain carries TRBV6-6 and TRBJ1-5; 7 bases are shared with TRBD1. The CDR3 contains 15 residues. Germline CDR1 and CDR2: MNHNY and SVGAGI (reference sequence). V shed 4 bases and J 3 bases; nucleotides not matched to a gene: 6. The CDR3 coding sequence is TGTGCCAGCAGTTCTGAACAGGGGAACAATCAGCCCCAGCATTTT. Protein: CASSSEQGNNQPQHF.

The table lists this clone with many counts. CDR3 protein: CASSRTGEFYGYTF. CDR3 bases: TGTGCCAGCAGTCGGACAGGGGAGTTCTATGGCTACACCTTC. The gene calls are TRBV6-5 and TRBJ1-2; 9 positions match TRBD1. Unmatched junction bases numbered 5, after V lost 5 bases and J lost 4 bases. The CDR3 totals 14 residues. CDR1 and CDR2 (germline): MNHEY, SVGAGI.

The chain combines TRBV20-1 with TRBJ1-5; possible D gene TRBD1, 6 bases. Looked up from germline, CDR1 is DFQATT and CDR2 is SNEGSKA (reference sequence). The CDR3 has 15 amino acids. The ends were cut back, 3 bases at V and 6 bases at J, with 18 bases in the middle. CDR3 bases: TGCAGTGCTAGTGTGGGGGCGAGAGTAACTCAGCCCCAGCATTTT. Protein sequence: CSASVGARVTQPQHF.

V usage is TRBV18 and J usage is TRBJ2-7; 7 bases line up with TRBD1. CDR3 length: 14 residues. The germline V gene has CDR1 KGHSH and CDR2 LQKENI. V lost 3 bases, J lost 1 base, and 3 bases stayed unmatched. This CDR3 reads CASSPGTVSYEQYF. The CDR3 nucleotides are TGTGCCAGCTCACCCGGGACAGTTTCCTACGAGCAGTACTTC.

The rearrangement links TRBV2 to TRBJ1-2, with 12 bases fitting TRBD1. V gave up 3 bases and J gave up 6 bases; unmatched junction bases: 8. There are 16 residues in the CDR3. Germline V CDR1 and CDR2: SNHLY, FYNNEI. The CDR3 coding sequence is TGTGCCAGCAGTGAGGGAGGGACAGGGGGCTTAGATGGCTACACCTTC. Amino acid sequence: CASSEGGTGGLDGYTF.

This clone occurred a few times. The chain carries TRBV19 and TRBJ1-4; 8 positions agree with TRBD1. The germline CDR1 and CDR2 sequences are LNHDA and SQIVND (reference sequence). V lost 5 bases to trimming and J lost 4 bases; unmatched junction nucleotides: 9. The CDR3 sequence is 16 residues long. The CDR3 loop is CASSPRQGYSNEKLFF. The CDR3 bases are TGTGCCAGTAGTCCGAGACAGGGGTACAGTAATGAAAAACTGTTTTTT.

The chain recombines TRBV11-2 with TRBJ2-7; D may be TRBD1 (6 bases). The germline V gene has CDR1 SGHAT and CDR2 FQNNGV. Trimming left V 0 bases short and J 0 bases short, with 12 bases between. This CDR3 spans 16 amino acids. The DNA of the CDR3 is TGTGCCAGCAGCTTAGATCTTTCGACAGGCTCCTACGAGCAGTACTTC. Protein: CASSLDLSTGSYEQYF.

The chain has TRBV7-2 and TRBJ1-1, with D uncertain. The germline V gene has CDR1 SGHTA and CDR2 FQGNSA. The CDR3 totals 13 residues. V was pared by 6 bases and J by 1 base, with 9 bases between. The CDR3 protein is CASRLTANTEAFF. The CDR3 DNA sequence: TGTGCCAGCAGGTTAACAGCGAACACTGAAGCTTTCTTT.

V is TRBV6-5 and J is TRBJ2-7; 12 nucleotides align to TRBD2. The CDR3 covers 14 residues. CDR1 and CDR2 from the germline V gene are MNHEY and SVGAGI. Unmatched junction bases numbered 5, after V lost 6 bases and J lost 5 bases. The CDR3 sequence is CASSFGLAGNEQYF. CDR3 nucleotide sequence: TGTGCCAGCAGCTTTGGACTAGCGGGAAACGAGCAGTACTTC.

CDR3 residues: CASSLGDRVIAEAFF. The CDR3 region has the DNA TGTGCCAGCAGTTTAGGGGACAGGGTGATCGCTGAAGCTTTCTTT. The J gene is TRBJ1-1, the V gene TRBV28; 9 nucleotides align to TRBD1. V dropped 2 bases and J dropped 6; count of bases not matched to a gene: 7. Germline CDR1 and CDR2: MDHEN and SYDVKM. The CDR3 loop spans 15 amino acids.

The CDR3 reads CASSYSGGTVWGYTF. CDR3 sequence (DNA): TGTGCCAGCAGTTACAGTGGCGGGACGGTATGGGGCTACACCTTC. The chain has TRBV6-2 or TRBV6-3 and TRBJ1-2, with TRBD1 as a possible D gene (5 bases). This CDR3 comprises 15 residues. Germline V gene sequence: CDR1 MNHEY, CDR2 SVGEGT. V was pared by 2 bases and J by 8 bases, with 18 bases between.

This chain joins TRBV10-3 and TRBJ1-6; 9 bases map to TRBD1. The CDR3 totals 14 residues. Germline CDR1 and CDR2: ENHRY and SYGVKD. Germline trimming cut 5 bases from V and 10 bases from J; bases unmatched to any gene: 6. The CDR3 loop is CAISTGQGLSPLHF. DNA for the CDR3: TGTGCCATCAGTACGGGACAGGGCTTATCACCCCTCCACTTT.

The V call is TRBV5-6, the J call TRBJ2-7; possibly TRBD2 for D (6 bases). The V end lost 0 bases, the J end lost 3 bases, and 10 bases lay between the germline ends. The CDR3 runs to 14 residues. From germline, CDR1 is SGHDT and CDR2 YYEEEE. Here the CDR3 reads CASSLALGGYEQYF. CDR3 nucleotide sequence: TGTGCCAGCAGCTTGGCTCTGGGAGGCTACGAGCAGTACTTC. The whole variable domain, filled in from reference TRBV5-6 and TRBJ2-7, reads DAGVTQSPTHLIKTRGQQVTLRCSPKSGHDTVSWYQQALGQGPQFIFQYYEEEERQRGNFPDRFSGHQFPNYSSELNVNALLLGDSALYLCASSLALGGYEQYFGPGTRLTVT.

This clone was detected only a few times. The chain uses TRBV2 and TRBJ1-3, with 7 bases matching TRBD1. There are 16 residues in the CDR3. CDR1 is SNHLY and CDR2 is FYNNEI in the germline V gene. V was pared by 2 bases and J by 1 base, with 5 bases of the junction left unmatched. The CDR3: CASSENRGLSGNTIYF. CDR3 DNA sequence: TGTGCCAGCAGTGAAAACAGGGGATTATCTGGAAACACCATATATTTT.

The V call is TRBV6-4, the J call TRBJ2-7, with TRBD2 matching 9 bases. The CDR3 runs to 15 residues. Germline V gene data show CDR1 as MRHNA and CDR2 as SNTAGT. Trimming cost V 6 bases and J 1 base; bases outside gene matches: 7. CDR3 coding DNA: TGTGCCAGCAGCGAACTAGCGGGTAGATCCTACGAGCAGTACTTC. Translated, it gives CASSELAGRSYEQYF.

The rearrangement joins TRBV14 to TRBJ2-1; 7 bases are a match to TRBD2. Germline loops: CDR1 SGHDN, CDR2 FVKESK. With V trimmed by 4 bases and J by 7 bases, 7 bases remained unmatched. The CDR3 is made up of 14 amino acids. The CDR3 sequence: CASSPYLGGNEQFF. The CDR3 DNA follows: TGTGCCAGCAGCCCCTACCTCGGGGGGAATGAGCAGTTCTTC.

This sequence joins TRBV19 and TRBJ1-5; 8 nucleotides match TRBD1. This CDR3 region has 17 residues. The V gene end was trimmed by 9 bases and the J gene end by 3 bases; junction bases not matched to a gene: 16. Germline loops: CDR1 LNHDA, CDR2 SQIVND (reference sequence). The CDR3 loop is CASKAAGDRGSNQPQHF. CDR3 bases: TGTGCCAGCAAAGCTGCGGGTGACAGGGGCTCCAATCAGCCCCAGCATTTT.

The rearrangement links TRBV5-1 to TRBJ1-2; 9 nucleotides align to TRBD1. V lost 6 bases to trimming and J lost 6 bases; unmatched junction nucleotides: 12. CDR3 length: 15 residues. In germline, CDR1 is SGHRS, CDR2 YFSETQ. CDR3 sequence (DNA): TGCGCCAGCACCACGTCCGGGACAGGGTCAAATGGCTACACCTTC. The encoded protein is CASTTSGTGSNGYTF.